This TCR beta chain was captured in a study of cytomegalovirus exposure and HLA in healthy donors. As regards this clone: Its antigen is still unknown.

PCR was performed using 60 Vbeta and 13 Jbeta primers. Data came from immunoSEQ multiplex PCR; TCRdb stores just in-frame clones and leaves some out. The sample includes 80,000 to 100,000 clones, about four fifths seen only once; the top ten take 4.5% to 6.5%. General study results and limits: Rates of TCR association differed by HLA locus in a later analysis, with DRB1 highest and HLA-C lowest. Altogether, some 160 TCR beta chains were recorded as cytomegalovirus-associated.

CDR3 length: 14 residues. V shed 3 bases and J shed 4 bases, with 10 bases lying between them. Germline lookup yields CDR1 KGHSH and CDR2 LQKENI. The V call is TRBV18, the J call TRBJ1-5; D may be TRBD1 (6 bases). Sequenced material: PBMCs. This TCR came from a middle-aged man in good health and CMV-seropositive. CDR3 bases: TGTGCCAGCTCACCCTACAGGGAAAATCAGCCCCAGCATTTT. This gives the protein CASSPYRENQPQHF.